The following is a T cell receptor beta chain sequence with its context. This entry is derived from a study of blood T cell repertoires in COVID-19. The protocol was immunoSEQ multiplex PCR, while the TCRdb copy is restricted to in-frame clones and leaves out a portion. The table has approximately 120,000 clones, over 80% seen once. Participant reports of clinical history set cohort assignment. Donors in Cohort 3 who had recovered were those with two negative PCRs, healthcare professional clearance, or resolution of their symptoms. Germline CDR1 is MNHEY and CDR2 is SVGAGI. The trim removed 7 bases at V and 8 bases at J, leaving 7 bases unmatched. The CDR3 has 13 amino acids.

The sample taken for sequencing was PBMCs or T cells enriched from blood (not recorded which). The chain combines TRBV6-5 with TRBJ2-1, with 8 bases identical to TRBD2. This clonotype originated in a man aged 25-45 years who had recovered from COVID-19. CDR3 bases: TGTGCCAGCAATACGGCGGGAGGTGATGAGCAGTTCTTC. This sequence encodes CASNTAGGDEQFF.